This T cell receptor beta chain originates from a study of shared clonotypes between healthy human individuals. The wider study: Contributing individuals were two females and a few males aged 18 to 49. There were three CD4 naive, three CD4 memory, two CD8 naive and one CD8 memory plates per donor. Study conclusions and caveats: Few donors limited the genetic and exposure-history diversity represented.

Concerning this clone: Its antigen remains unidentified.

Each sorted subset replicate got 200 ng genomic DNA, about 33,000 genomes. Generated by immunoSEQ multiplex PCR, the TCRdb table keeps only in-frame clones and is missing some. Of under 550,000 clones in the sample, around 96% were seen once. Germline trimming cut 5 bases from V and 9 bases from J; bases unmatched to any gene: 4. The CDR3 is 12 amino acids. Germline loops: CDR1 MNHEY, CDR2 SMNVEV (reference sequence). The receptor was isolated from a woman aged 25 to 45 in good health. This chain links TRBV27 with TRBJ2-1; 7 positions match TRBD1. What was sequenced was naive CD4+ T cells sorted from blood. Regarding subset: CD45RA+ positively selected. As DNA, the CDR3 is TGTGCCAGCAGTCCCCAGGGGGTTGAGCAGTTCTTC. Its protein is CASSPQGVEQFF.